This paragraph covers one T cell receptor beta chain sequence. Its target is unknown. The ends were cut back, 5 bases at V and 6 bases at J, with 13 bases in the middle. Germline CDR1 reads KGHSH; CDR2 reads LQKENI. The CDR3 contains 14 residues. This entry comes from a study of immune evolution from preneoplasia to lung adenocarcinoma. TCRdb's copy holds only in-frame clones and misses some; the assay was immunoSEQ multiplex PCR. The repertoire holds 20,000 to 25,000 clones, with around 75% as singletons. Study-wide findings and caveats: Highest clonality occurred in KRAS-mutant, not EGFR-mutant or double wild-type, nodules.

The sequence was collected from a person between 60 and 70 years old with lung adenocarcinoma. Sequencing was carried out using FFPE invasive lung adenocarcinoma tissue. V usage is TRBV18 and J usage is TRBJ2-2; tentatively, D is TRBD2 (5 bases). CDR3 region: CASSTGIVAGELFF. CDR3 nucleotide sequence: TGTGCCAGCTCAACGGGGATTGTCGCCGGGGAGCTGTTTTTT.